This T cell receptor beta chain was sequenced for a study of blood T cell repertoires in COVID-19. Turning to the study itself: Whether acute or convalescent, the COVID-19 samples came from the United States, Italy and Spain. The cDNA or gDNA used as material had been derived from T cells, B-cell-depleted T cells, or PBMCs.

Authors' analysis steps: It was from reference gene primer amplification that nucleated cell counts were estimated. The repertoire was sequenced with immunoSEQ multiplex PCR; TCRdb's copy has only in-frame clones and lacks some. That table supplies the V and J calls and clone size; D and trimming were determined from the DNA. The sample records approximately 260,000 clones, about 91% being singletons. Germline loops: CDR1 SGHRS, CDR2 YFSETQ. This CDR3 is built from 14 residues. Germline trimming cut 4 bases from V and 7 bases from J; bases unmatched to any gene: 5. V usage is TRBV5-1 and J usage is TRBJ2-1; TRBD2 aligns across 10 bases. The sequence came from a woman aged 40 to 50 who had recovered from COVID-19. The sample comprised peripheral blood. In DNA, the CDR3 is TGCGCCAGCAGCATCGGACTAGCGGAGAATGAGCAGTTCTTC. This codes for CASSIGLAENEQFF.